This TCR beta chain was documented in a study of CD8 T cells in Susac syndrome. V lost 4 bases, J lost 4 bases, and 15 bases lay in between. Germline CDR1 reads DFQATT; CDR2 reads SNEGSKA (reference sequence). The CDR3 runs to 14 residues. RNA totalling roughly 0.5 to 1 ug underwent reverse transcription with random hexamers. Amplification of TCR beta CDR3 spanned 54 Vbeta and 13 Jbeta via immunoSEQ multiplex PCR. One entry per CDR3 protein, called by TCRdb with MiXCR from the immunoSEQ multiplex PCR reads. The data hold 200,000 to 250,000 distinct CDR3 sequences, with about 96% observed a single time.

This sequence was found in a human donor with multiple sclerosis. The sample comprised CD4+ T cells from PBMCs. The V and J genes are TRBV20-1 and TRBJ2-3; D is unclear. The CDR3 region has the DNA TGCAGTGCTAAGCTGACGAGGATACCAGATACGCAGTATTTT. It codes for CSAKLTRIPDTQYF.